In its sample, the clone carrying this TCR beta chain was seen once. Only in-frame clones appear in the TCRdb table, and some are missing; sequencing was by immunoSEQ multiplex PCR. The table shows 25,000 to 35,000 clones, with around 85% occurring only once. The CDR3 runs to 13 residues. Trimming cost V 8 bases and J 2 bases, with 11 bases left between them. Germline CDR1 and CDR2: MNHEY and SVGAGI. This sample was taken from a study of blood T cell repertoires in COVID-19. About the study: Researchers got acute and convalescent COVID-19 samples from the United States, Italy and Spain. Sample material is recorded as cDNA or gDNA derived from T cells, B-cell-depleted T cells, or PBMCs.

The sample comprised peripheral blood. The V call is TRBV6-5, the J call TRBJ2-3, with D maybe TRBD1 (5 bases). The receptor was isolated from a man between 60 and 70 years old with active COVID-19. The CDR3 DNA reads as TGTGCCAGCTACGACAGTAACACAGATACGCAGTATTTT. This codes for CASYDSNTDTQYF.